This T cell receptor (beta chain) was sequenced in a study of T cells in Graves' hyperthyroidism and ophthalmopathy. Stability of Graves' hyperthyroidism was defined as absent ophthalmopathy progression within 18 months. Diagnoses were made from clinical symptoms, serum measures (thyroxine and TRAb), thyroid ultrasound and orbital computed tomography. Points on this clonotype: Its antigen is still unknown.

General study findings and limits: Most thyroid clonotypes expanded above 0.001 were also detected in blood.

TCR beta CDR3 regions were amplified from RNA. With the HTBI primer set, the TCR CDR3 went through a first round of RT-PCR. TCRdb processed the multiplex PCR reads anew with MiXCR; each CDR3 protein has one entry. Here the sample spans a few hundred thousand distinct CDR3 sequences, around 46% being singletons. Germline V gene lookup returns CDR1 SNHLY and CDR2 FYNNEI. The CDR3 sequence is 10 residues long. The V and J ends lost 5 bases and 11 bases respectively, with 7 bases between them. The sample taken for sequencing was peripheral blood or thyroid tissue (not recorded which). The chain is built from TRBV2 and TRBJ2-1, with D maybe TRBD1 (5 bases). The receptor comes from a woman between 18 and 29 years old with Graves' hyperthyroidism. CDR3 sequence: CASSRQKQFF. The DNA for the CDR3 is TGTGCCAGCAGTAGACAGAAGCAGTTCTTC.